Below are 31 T cell receptor beta chains sequenced from a single sample in a study of CD8 T cells in Susac syndrome. Random hexamers were used to reverse transcribe the RNA input (about 0.5 to 1 ug). Using its own MiXCR run on the immunoSEQ multiplex PCR reads, TCRdb lists one record per CDR3 protein. The repertoire holds roughly 220,000 distinct CDR3 sequences, with about 95% as singletons. Material: CD4+ T cells from PBMCs. These receptor sequences come from a human donor with Susac syndrome.

The chain has TRBV6-2 or TRBV6-3 and TRBJ2-1; D perhaps matches TRBD2 (5 bases). Germline V gene lookup returns CDR1 MNHEY and CDR2 SVGEGT. V lost 5 bases and J 0 bases, leaving 8 bases between the germline ends. The CDR3 spans 14 residues. CDR3 nucleotide sequence: TGTGCCAGCAGTCGGGAAGGCTCCTACAATGAGCAGTTCTTC. It is translated as CASSREGSYNEQFF.

This clonotype was seen just once. The chain has TRBV20-1 and TRBJ2-2; 8 positions match TRBD2. Germline CDR1 DFQATT, CDR2 SNEGSKA (reference sequence). The CDR3 length is 13 residues. J lost 5 bases, V lost 3 bases, and 2 bases had no gene match. The DNA of the CDR3 is TGCAGTGCTAGTCGACTAGCGACCGGGGAGCTGTTTTTT. Its translation: CSASRLATGELFF.

The rearrangement joins TRBV4-3 to TRBJ2-5; no definite D call. V was cut by 2 bases and J by 9 bases, with 13 bases left in between. CDR3 size: 13 residues. Germline V CDR1 and CDR2: LGHNA, YSLEER. This CDR3 reads CASSQSEVTPQYF. The CDR3 DNA is TGCGCCAGCAGCCAATCTGAAGTAACCCCCCAGTACTTC.

The chain combines TRBV2 with TRBJ1-3, with D unclear. Germline V lookup: CDR1 SNHLY, CDR2 FYNNEI. CDR3 length equals 16 residues. Between the trimmed V and J ends, which lost 6 bases and 4 bases, there was a span of 19 bases. DNA for the CDR3: TGTGCCAGCAGCCAACTCCCCGGGAGTGCGGGAAACACCATATATTTT. Protein product: CASSQLPGSAGNTIYF.

Concerning this clonotype itself: One end of the junction varies from germline; a read error may be responsible. CDR3 protein: CASSLYPGVPTAHHF. For the CDR3, the DNA is TGTGCCAGCAGCTTGTATCCAGGGGTTCCCACCGCTCACCATTTT. The chain employs TRBV5-8 and TRBJ1-4, with a possible D match to TRBD1 (6 bases). Germline loops: CDR1 SGHTS, CDR2 YDEGEE. CDR3 length: 15 amino acids.

The chain joins TRBV6-5 to TRBJ2-1; 8 bases are shared with TRBD2. Germline CDR1 reads MNHEY; CDR2 reads SVGAGI. V shed 0 bases, J shed 3 bases, and the junction held 7 bases outside the gene matches. CDR3 length equals 17 residues. CDR3 bases: TGTGCCAGCAGTTACTCGCCGCCTAGCGGGCTCTACAATGAGCAGTTCTTC. Translation gives CASSYSPPSGLYNEQFF.

V usage is TRBV18 and J usage is TRBJ2-3, with D unresolved. There are 13 residues in the CDR3. The germline gives CDR1 KGHSH, CDR2 LQKENI. V dropped 2 bases and J dropped 9 bases, with 12 bases sitting between them. The CDR3 nucleotides are TGTGCCAGCTCACCAGCAGAAGCCCCAACGCAGTATTTT. Translating gives CASSPAEAPTQYF.

V gene TRBV30 combines with J gene TRBJ2-1; the D is unclear. The CDR3 has 13 amino acids. Germline CDR1 is GTSNPN and CDR2 is SVGIG (reference sequence). Trimming took off 4 bases at V and 0 bases at J, with 7 bases between the two ends. The CDR3 loop is CAWTGSSYNEQFF. In nucleotides, the CDR3 is TGTGCCTGGACTGGTAGCTCCTACAATGAGCAGTTCTTC.

The CDR3 protein is CAWMRIDVGSFF. The CDR3 bases are TGTGCCTGGATGCGGATCGACGTTGGCAGTTTCTTT. This chain connects TRBV30 to TRBJ1-1; D gene ambiguous. Trimming shortened V by 4 bases and J by 13 bases, and 19 bases separated the two germline ends. Per germline, CDR1 GTSNPN and CDR2 SVGIG (reference sequence). There are 12 residues in the CDR3.

V gene TRBV12-3 or TRBV12-4 combines with J gene TRBJ2-6; D ambiguous. The V and J ends lost 1 base and 2 bases respectively, with 9 bases between them. The CDR3 sequence is 16 residues long. The CDR3 reads CASSLGVGTGANVLTF. CDR3 DNA sequence: TGTGCCAGCAGTTTAGGTGTGGGAACTGGGGCCAACGTCCTGACTTTC.

V and J are TRBV19 and TRBJ1-1, with D possibly TRBD1 on 5 matching bases. Germline-derived CDR1 and CDR2 are LNHDA and SQIVND (reference sequence). The CDR3 is 13 residues long. V gave up 7 bases and J gave up 7 bases, with 16 bases separating them. CDR3 region: CASTIRGGGEAFF. CDR3 nucleotides: TGTGCCAGTACCATCCGTGGGGGAGGTGAAGCTTTCTTT.

This chain joins TRBV5-1 and TRBJ2-1; D is ambiguous. Germline V gene lookup returns CDR1 SGHRS and CDR2 YFSETQ. The ends were cut back, 0 bases at V and 7 bases at J, with 14 bases in the middle. The CDR3 is 15 residues long. The CDR3 nucleotides read TGCGCCAGCAGCTTGGACTTTGGGGAATGGAATGAGCAGTTCTTC. Translation: CASSLDFGEWNEQFF.

This sequence joins TRBV29-1 and TRBJ1-4, with a possible D match to TRBD1 (5 bases). V was cut by 6 bases and J by 4 bases, with 18 bases left in between. The CDR3 covers 15 residues. Germline CDR1 and CDR2: SQVTM and ANQGSEA. The CDR3 protein is CSVSNPGRDNEKLFF. The CDR3 DNA is TGCAGCGTCTCCAACCCGGGACGAGATAATGAAAAACTGTTTTTT.

The chain employs TRBV6-5 and TRBJ1-1; possible D gene TRBD1, 6 bases. With 4 bases removed from V and 5 bases from J, the gap between germline ends came to 14 bases. Germline CDR1 reads MNHEY; CDR2 reads SVGAGI. The CDR3 covers 14 residues. CDR3 DNA: TGTGCCAGCAGTTTAGACAGGTTGAGGACTGAAGCTTTCTTT. Amino acids: CASSLDRLRTEAFF.

V usage is TRBV30 and J usage is TRBJ1-4, with a tentative D call TRBD1 (6 bases). This CDR3 contains 15 residues. Trimming shortened V by 1 base and J by 5 bases, and 14 bases separated the two germline ends. From germline, CDR1 is GTSNPN and CDR2 SVGIG (reference sequence). Here the CDR3 DNA reads TGTGCCTGGAGTGGGGGGCAGGGCGCAAATGAAAAACTGTTTTTT. Translating gives CAWSGGQGANEKLFF. The full variable domain, rest sourced from reference TRBV30 and TRBJ1-4, is SQTIHQWPATLVQPVGSPLSLECTVEGTSNPNLYWYRQAAGRGLQLLFYSVGIGQISSEVPQNLSASRPQDRQFILSSKKLLLSDSGFYLCAWSGGQGANEKLFFGSGTQLSVL.

CDR3 sequence reads: CAWSNRGTEAFF. The CDR3 DNA sequence: TGTGCCTGGAGTAACAGGGGCACTGAAGCTTTCTTT. The V gene is TRBV30, the J gene TRBJ1-1; 7 bases match TRBD1. The V gene end was trimmed by 2 bases and the J gene end by 4 bases; junction bases not matched to a gene: 1. Germline V lookup: CDR1 GTSNPN, CDR2 SVGIG (reference sequence). This CDR3 is built from 12 residues.

This chain uses TRBV6-5 with TRBJ1-2; no clear D gene. Germline V CDR1 and CDR2: MNHEY, SVGAGI. V was clipped by 6 bases and J by 2 bases, with 7 bases between them. This CDR3 region has 12 residues. DNA for the CDR3: TGTGCCAGCAGAACACTGAACTATGGCTACACCTTC. Protein product: CASRTLNYGYTF.

The gene calls are TRBV29-1 and TRBJ2-7, with D perhaps matching TRBD1 (6 bases). The CDR3 consists of 15 residues. With 2 bases removed from V and 0 bases from J, the gap between germline ends came to 14 bases. Germline CDR1 SQVTM, CDR2 ANQGSEA. CDR3 protein: CSVENTGPDSYEQYF. The CDR3 coding sequence is TGCAGCGTTGAAAATACAGGGCCGGACTCCTACGAGCAGTACTTC.

CDR3 coding DNA: TGTGCCAGCAGCGTAGACCACCAGGGGGCCGGGGAGCTGTTTTTT. It translates to CASSVDHQGAGELFF. V and J are TRBV9 and TRBJ2-2; 7 nucleotides match TRBD1. This CDR3 contains 15 residues. CDR1 is SGDLS and CDR2 is YYNGEE in the germline V gene. Trimming took 0 bases from V and 6 from J; bases not matched to a gene: 5.

The chain couples TRBV7-9 to TRBJ2-2; D possibly corresponds to TRBD2 (7 bases). Germline CDR1 SEHNR, CDR2 FQNEAQ (reference sequence). The V end lost 9 bases, the J end lost 2 bases, and 19 bases lay between the germline ends. The CDR3 length is 16 residues. CDR3 bases: TGTGCCAGTTCGCTTGCTCGGGGGGCAAACACCGGGGAGCTGTTTTTT. The encoded protein is CASSLARGANTGELFF. Combining the CDR3 with reference TRBV7-9 and TRBJ2-2 gives the whole variable domain DTGVSQNPRHKITKRGQNVTFRCDPISEHNRLYWYRQTLGQGPEFLTYFQNEAQLEKSRLLSDRFSAERPKGSFSTLEIQRTEQGDSAMYLCASSLARGANTGELFFGEGSRLTVL.

V is TRBV4-1 and J is TRBJ2-5; 8 positions agree with TRBD2. The V and J ends lost 4 bases and 7 bases, in that order; junction bases with no gene match: 17. This CDR3 has 17 residues. Germline CDR1 reads MGHRA; CDR2 reads YSYEKL. The CDR3 sequence is CASSPRSGGDPMGTQYF. The CDR3 DNA reads as TGCGCCAGCAGCCCCCGCAGCGGGGGTGACCCAATGGGGACCCAGTACTTC.

The chain combines TRBV6-1 with TRBJ1-1, with a weak D call TRBD1 (5 bases). The V end was cut by 6 bases, the J end by 0 bases, with 17 bases between. The CDR3 runs 16 residues. Germline-derived CDR1 and CDR2 are MNHNS and SASEGT. CDR3 nucleotide sequence: TGTGCCAGCAGCCCCCCTTGGGGGGTTCTGAACACTGAAGCTTTCTTT. It codes for CASSPPWGVLNTEAFF.

The rearrangement uses TRBV7-2 and TRBJ2-1; a weak D match, TRBD2 (5 bases). Germline-derived CDR1 and CDR2 are SGHTA and FQGNSA. The CDR3 is made up of 14 amino acids. Trimming stripped 7 bases from V and 5 bases from J, with 15 bases between. The CDR3 region is CASTLAGKNNEQFF. CDR3 nucleotides: TGTGCCAGCACCTTGGCCGGGAAAAACAATGAGCAGTTCTTC.

The chain employs TRBV29-1 and TRBJ1-4; 10 bases align to TRBD1. Germline-derived CDR1 and CDR2 are SQVTM and ANQGSEA. CDR3 length equals 13 residues. The trim removed 3 bases at V and 8 bases at J, leaving 3 bases unmatched. CDR3 nucleotide sequence: TGCAGCGTTGAGCCGGGACAGGGGGAAAAACTGTTTTTT. As protein: CSVEPGQGEKLFF. The entire variable domain, with the rest obtained from reference TRBV29-1 and TRBJ1-4, is as follows: SAVISQKPSRDICQRGTSLTIQCQVDSQVTMMFWYRQQPGQSLTLIATANQGSEATYESGFVIDKFPISRPNLTFSTLTVSNMSPEDSSIYLCSVEPGQGEKLFFGSGTQLSVL.

The chain combines TRBV20-1 with TRBJ1-6, with 7 bases fitting TRBD1. Germline CDR1 reads DFQATT; CDR2 reads SNEGSKA (reference sequence). The CDR3 loop spans 13 amino acids. V shed 3 bases and J 4 bases; nucleotides not matched to a gene: 0. CDR3 residues: CSARGQYNSPLHF. DNA of the CDR3: TGCAGTGCTAGGGGACAGTATAATTCACCCCTCCACTTT.

This rearrangement joins TRBV12-3 or TRBV12-4 to TRBJ2-3, with D uncertain. The CDR3 consists of 12 residues. Trimming left V 6 bases short and J 5 bases short, with 9 bases between. The CDR3 coding sequence is TGTGCCAGCAGGCTGGTGATAGATACGCAGTATTTT. Protein product: CASRLVIDTQYF.

The chain has TRBV12-3 or TRBV12-4 and TRBJ1-3; D remains unclear. This CDR3 region has 14 residues. Trimming removed 2 bases at V and 0 bases at J, with 5 bases between. CDR3 nucleotide sequence: TGTGCCAGCAGTTTAACGATCTCTGGAAACACCATATATTTT. It yields the protein CASSLTISGNTIYF.

This chain links TRBV20-1 with TRBJ1-5, with 8 bases identical to TRBD1. Germline CDR1 and CDR2: DFQATT and SNEGSKA (reference sequence). The CDR3 sequence is 14 residues long. V gave up 1 base and J gave up 7 bases; unmatched junction bases: 6. The CDR3 protein is CSARGQGFYQPQHF. CDR3 nucleotide sequence: TGCAGTGCTAGAGGACAGGGGTTTTACCAGCCCCAGCATTTT.

The V call is TRBV5-6, the J call TRBJ2-3; D perhaps matches TRBD1 (5 bases). With 4 bases removed from V and 4 bases from J, the gap between germline ends came to 13 bases. This CDR3 comprises 14 residues. The V gene's germline CDR1 is SGHDT and CDR2 YYEEEE. The CDR3 coding sequence is TGTGCCAGCAGCCCTATCTCAGGGTCAGATACGCAGTATTTT. Protein sequence: CASSPISGSDTQYF.

This chain uses TRBV12-3 or TRBV12-4 with TRBJ2-2; TRBD2 might be the D (6 bases). The ends were cut back, 2 bases at V and 4 bases at J, with 11 bases in the middle. This CDR3 has 15 amino acids. CDR3: CASSLRAGGTGELFF. DNA for the CDR3: TGTGCCAGCAGTTTAAGAGCGGGTGGCACCGGGGAGCTGTTTTTT.

The chain couples TRBV9 to TRBJ2-2; D is possibly TRBD1 (5 bases). Trimming shortened V by 3 bases and J by 8 bases, and 11 bases separated the two germline ends. The CDR3 is 13 residues long. CDR1 is SGDLS, CDR2 YYNGEE, per germline. CDR3 sequence reads: CASSEWGEGELFF. Written as DNA, the CDR3 is TGTGCCAGCAGCGAGTGGGGCGAAGGGGAGCTGTTTTTT. Combining the CDR3 with reference TRBV9 and TRBJ2-2 gives the whole variable domain DSGVTQTPKHLITATGQRVTLRCSPRSGDLSVYWYQQSLDQGLQFLIQYYNGEERAKGNILERFSAQQFPDLHSELNLSSLELGDSALYFCASSEWGEGELFFGEGSRLTVL.